These T cell receptor beta chains were read from a single sample in a study of T-cell memory formation after mild COVID-19. TCRdb reprocessed the 5' RACE reads with MiXCR, giving one entry per CDR3 protein. Found here are roughly 580,000 distinct CDR3 sequences, about a sixth of them singletons; the top ten hold around 12%. The material sequenced was PBMCs or a T cell subset sorted from them (not recorded which). Receptors were obtained from an adult woman who had mild COVID-19 (a few samples of this study predate the infection). Cell type and time point are not known. Both conserved end residues are part of each CDR3. A D gene is named only where the DNA matches it firmly. Clone size is given for some rows only: seen once, a few or many times, or a class if the clone is expanded.

>NA|TRBV15|16|few|TRBJ1-5
TGTGCCACCAGCAGGATGGGGTCCGGAGGCAATCAGCCCCAGCATTTT
CATSRMGSGGNQPQHF
>NA|TRBV20-1|16|few|TRBJ1-6
TGCAGTGCTAGAGAGGGAGGTGGGGCAATAAATTCACCCCTCCACTTT
CSAREGGGAINSPLHF
>NA|TRBV25-1|11|few|TRBJ1-1
TGTGCCAGCAGTCAAGGGTATTCGGCTTTCTTT
CASSQGYSAFF
>TRBD2|TRBV29-1|16|few|TRBJ2-2
TGCAGCGTTGAGGGTGCGGGAGGAACGAACACCGGGGAGCTGTTTTTT
CSVEGAGGTNTGELFF
>NA|TRBV5-1|13|NA|TRBJ2-7
TGCGCCAGCCGGTGGTCTCCCTCCTACGAGCAGTACTTC
CASRWSPSYEQYF
>NA|TRBV29-1|13|NA|TRBJ2-5
TGCAGCGTTGAGCCCGGGGTCGGGGAGACCCAGTACTTC
CSVEPGVGETQYF
>TRBD2|TRBV7-9|16|few|TRBJ2-1
TGTGCCAGCAGTCCCGGGACTAGCGGGAGGTACAATGAGCAGTTCTTC
CASSPGTSGRYNEQFF
>NA|TRBV6-6|16|NA|TRBJ2-5
TGTGCCAGCACCCCAAAGGTCGGCAATGAAAGGGGGACCCAGTACTTC
CASTPKVGNERGTQYF
>TRBD1|TRBV6-5|14|NA|TRBJ2-7
TGTGCCAGCAGCGTGGGACAGGGCCAATACGAGCAGTACTTC
CASSVGQGQYEQYF
>NA|TRBV6-2/TRBV6-3|12|few|TRBJ1-5
TGTGCCAGCAAAAGTAGCAATCAGCCCCAGCATTTT
CASKSSNQPQHF
>NA|TRBV11-2|14|many|TRBJ1-4
TGTGCCAGCAGCTTCGATCCTCCATCTGAAAAACTGTTTTTT
CASSFDPPSEKLFF